These 21 T cell receptor beta chains came from one sample sequenced in a study of blood T cell repertoires in COVID-19. Sequenced by immunoSEQ multiplex PCR; TCRdb stores in-frame clones only, minus some. The table has about 20,000 clones, about four fifths seen once. Sequencing was carried out using peripheral blood. Receptors originate from a man older than 75 with acute or convalescent COVID-19.

This clone was seen a few times. This sequence joins TRBV6-5 and TRBJ1-5; 11 bases align to TRBD1. The CDR3 covers 14 residues. Germline V gene data show CDR1 as MNHEY and CDR2 as SVGAGI. After removal of 7 bases from V and 11 bases from J, the junction contained 10 bases not matched to a gene. The DNA for the CDR3 is TGTGCCAGCAATCAGGGACAGGGGGGAATGGCCCAGCATTTT. It is translated as CASNQGQGGMAQHF.

V and J are TRBV19 and TRBJ1-4; a weak D match, TRBD1 (5 bases). CDR1 is LNHDA and CDR2 is SQIVND in the germline V gene (reference sequence). The germline V and J ends were trimmed by 3 bases and 7 bases, with 15 bases remaining between them. The CDR3 contains 15 residues. The CDR3: CASSMRSGRGEKLFF. CDR3 sequence (DNA): TGTGCCAGTAGTATGAGGTCAGGGCGCGGTGAAAAACTGTTTTTT.

The CDR3 reads CASSIRTGGVSPLHF. CDR3 bases: TGTGCCAGCAGCATCAGGACAGGGGGGGTTTCACCCCTCCACTTT. This chain links TRBV21-1 with TRBJ1-6; the D segment call TRBD1 is taken from the table without a DNA check. TRBV21-1 is a pseudogene locus. The CDR3 is 15 residues long.

The genes are TRBV28 and TRBJ2-1; a weak D match, TRBD2 (7 bases). Trimming took off 9 bases at V and 3 bases at J, with 15 bases between the two ends. Germline-derived CDR1 and CDR2 are MDHEN and SYDVKM. This CDR3 has 14 amino acids. The CDR3 DNA follows: TGTGCCAGTCGAAGGGGGGGGAGCTACAATGAGCAGTTCTTC. Its protein is CASRRGGSYNEQFF.

The gene calls are TRBV28 and TRBJ1-5, with D unclear. Germline CDR1 and CDR2: MDHEN and SYDVKM. V shed 7 bases and J shed 3 bases, with 13 bases lying between them. The CDR3 length is 14 residues. The CDR3 sequence is CASIPPGTNQPQHF. CDR3 DNA sequence: TGTGCCAGCATCCCGCCAGGTACCAATCAGCCCCAGCATTTT.

V is TRBV4-1 and J is TRBJ1-3; 10 nucleotides align to TRBD1. J was trimmed by 3 bases and V by 5 bases; bases with no gene match: 10. The CDR3 consists of 17 residues. Germline-derived CDR1 and CDR2 are MGHRA and YSYEKL. The CDR3 here is CASSVASGTGVGNTIYF. The CDR3 DNA follows: TGCGCCAGCAGCGTCGCCTCCGGGACAGGGGTTGGAAACACCATATATTTT.

CDR3 DNA sequence: TGTGCCAGCAGCCAAGATCTCCCGGGAGGGCAGTTCTTC. Protein product: CASSQDLPGGQFF. V gene TRBV14 combines with J gene TRBJ2-1, with 7 bases lining up with TRBD2. CDR1 is SGHDN and CDR2 is FVKESK in the germline V gene. This CDR3 has 13 amino acids. V lost 0 bases and J lost 12; bases outside the gene matches: 5.

The chain recombines TRBV29-1 with TRBJ1-2, with D uncertain. Trimming took off 4 bases at V and 2 bases at J, with 5 bases between the two ends. The germline V gene encodes CDR1 SQVTM and CDR2 ANQGSEA. The CDR3 covers 11 residues. The CDR3 region is CSVAQNYGYTF. CDR3 DNA: TGCAGCGTTGCACAGAACTATGGCTACACCTTC.

This clone has only a few counts. This sequence joins TRBV2 and TRBJ2-1, with TRBD2 identical over 11 bases. J lost 9 bases, V lost 7 bases, and 11 bases had no gene match. Germline V gene data show CDR1 as SNHLY and CDR2 as FYNNEI. The CDR3 has 15 amino acids. This chain's CDR3 is CASTSQTSGAAEQFF. CDR3 DNA: TGTGCCAGCACCTCCCAGACTAGCGGGGCTGCTGAGCAGTTCTTC.

The V call is TRBV25-1, the J call TRBJ1-2, with D tentatively TRBD1 (6 bases). CDR1 and CDR2 (germline): MGHDK, SYGVNS. V lost 4 bases and J lost 8, with 17 bases in between. The CDR3 length is 14 residues. Written as DNA, the CDR3 is TGTGCCAGCAGTGCCTCAAGAAGGGGGGGAGGCTACACCTTC. It yields the protein CASSASRRGGGYTF.

The rearrangement joins TRBV4-1 to TRBJ1-2; 7 nucleotides line up with TRBD1. The CDR3 contains 17 residues. The junction had 16 bases not matched to a gene; V was cut back by 1 base and J by 8 bases. Germline assignment: CDR1 MGHRA and CDR2 YSYEKL. CDR3 protein: CASSQVPGQPPSRGYTF. In DNA, the CDR3 is TGCGCCAGCAGCCAAGTCCCGGGACAGCCTCCATCGCGGGGCTACACCTTC.

The chain recombines TRBV9 with TRBJ2-1; 12 bases align to TRBD1. V trimming: 4 bases; J trimming: 4 bases; junction bases outside the gene matches: 6. This CDR3 has 16 residues. Germline assignment: CDR1 SGDLS and CDR2 YYNGEE. CDR3 DNA: TGTGCCAGCAGCCCGAAGGGACAGGGGGCTTACAATGAGCAGTTCTTC. Translation: CASSPKGQGAYNEQFF.

This clone was seen more than once but under ten times. The J gene is TRBJ2-1, the V gene TRBV7-8; 13 nucleotides align to TRBD2. Germline V gives CDR1 SGHVS, CDR2 FQNEAQ. V gave up 5 bases and J gave up 6 bases; unmatched junction bases: 16. The CDR3 consists of 19 residues. CDR3 in amino acids: CASSHRLAGGRNLGNEQFF. In DNA form, the CDR3 reads TGTGCCAGCAGCCACAGACTAGCGGGAGGTCGGAATCTTGGCAATGAGCAGTTCTTC.

The chain has TRBV7-9 and TRBJ2-7; D is possibly TRBD2 (7 bases). V was shortened by 2 bases and J by 4 bases, with 15 bases between the two germline ends. The germline gives CDR1 SEHNR, CDR2 FQNEAQ (reference sequence). The CDR3 is 15 amino acids. CDR3 sequence reads: CASSLYGGLGYEQYF. The DNA for the CDR3 is TGTGCCAGCAGCTTATACGGGGGGCTGGGGTACGAGCAGTACTTC.

The chain employs TRBV11-3 and TRBJ2-2; 7 nucleotides align to TRBD2. Losses at the gene ends were 6 bases for V and 3 bases for J; bases not matched to a gene: 4. Germline loops: CDR1 SGHNT, CDR2 YENEEA. The CDR3 is 14 residues long. CDR3 in DNA: TGTGCCAGCAGTCTTCTAGCGGACACCGGGGAGCTGTTTTTT. Amino acid sequence: CASSLLADTGELFF.

This clone was seen a single time. This chain links TRBV7-9 with TRBJ1-2; possibly TRBD1 for D (5 bases). The CDR3 totals 14 residues. The germline V gene has CDR1 SEHNR and CDR2 FQNEAQ (reference sequence). The V and J ends lost 4 bases and 3 bases respectively, with 12 bases between them. CDR3 loop: CASSSETDYYGYTF. The CDR3 DNA sequence: TGTGCCAGCAGCTCTGAGACAGATTACTATGGCTACACCTTC.

The genes are TRBV28 and TRBJ1-2; TRBD1 aligns across 7 bases. Germline trimming cut 6 bases from V and 8 bases from J; bases unmatched to any gene: 12. The CDR3 consists of 14 residues. Germline CDR1 reads MDHEN; CDR2 reads SYDVKM. CDR3 nucleotides: TGTGCCAGCAGGGCAGGGACAGCCCAGAGAGGCTACACCTTC. Translated: CASRAGTAQRGYTF.

This chain joins TRBV5-1 and TRBJ2-5; 12 bases are shared with TRBD2. The CDR3 runs to 16 residues. Germline V gene lookup returns CDR1 SGHRS and CDR2 YFSETQ. V lost 2 bases to trimming and J lost 5 bases; unmatched junction nucleotides: 7. CDR3 coding DNA: TGCGCCAGCAGCTTCCCTAGCGGGAGGGCCGGGGAGACCCAGTACTTC. The encoded protein is CASSFPSGRAGETQYF.

The chain combines TRBV6-5 with TRBJ1-6; 7 bases line up with TRBD1. The germline V gene has CDR1 MNHEY and CDR2 SVGAGI. The V and J ends lost 7 bases and 6 bases, in that order; junction bases with no gene match: 9. This CDR3 comprises 15 residues. The CDR3 reads CASTRQGPVNSPLHF. The CDR3 DNA sequence: TGTGCCAGCACTCGACAGGGACCGGTTAATTCACCCCTCCACTTT.

This chain connects TRBV27 to TRBJ1-1, with D possibly TRBD1 on 6 matching bases. Trimming took off 3 bases at V and 1 base at J, with 15 bases between the two ends. This CDR3 contains 16 residues. The germline V gene has CDR1 MNHEY and CDR2 SMNVEV (reference sequence). CDR3 amino acids: CASSFRGALGNTEAFF. In nucleotides, the CDR3 is TGTGCCAGCAGTTTTCGGGGGGCGTTGGGGAACACTGAAGCTTTCTTT.

The V and J genes are TRBV6-5 and TRBJ1-4, with TRBD1 matching 7 bases. Germline CDR1 and CDR2: MNHEY and SVGAGI. The length of the CDR3 is 12 residues. J lost 11 bases, V lost 6 bases, and 6 bases had no gene match. The CDR3 region has the DNA TGTGCCAGCAGACGTCGACAGGGTAAACTGTTTTTT. Encoded protein: CASRRRQGKLFF.